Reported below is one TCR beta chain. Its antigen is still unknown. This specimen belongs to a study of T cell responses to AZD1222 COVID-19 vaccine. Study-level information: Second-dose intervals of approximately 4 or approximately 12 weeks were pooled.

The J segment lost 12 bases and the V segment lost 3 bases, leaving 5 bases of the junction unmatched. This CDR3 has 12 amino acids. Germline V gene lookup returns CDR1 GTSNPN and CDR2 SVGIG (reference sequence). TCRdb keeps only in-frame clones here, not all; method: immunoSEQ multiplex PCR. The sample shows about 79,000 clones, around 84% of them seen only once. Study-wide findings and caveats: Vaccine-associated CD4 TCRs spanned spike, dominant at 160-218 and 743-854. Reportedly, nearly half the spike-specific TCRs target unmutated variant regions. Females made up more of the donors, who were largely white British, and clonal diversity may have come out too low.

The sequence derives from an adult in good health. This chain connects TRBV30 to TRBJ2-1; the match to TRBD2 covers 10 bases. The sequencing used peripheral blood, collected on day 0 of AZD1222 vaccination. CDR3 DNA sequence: TGTGCCTGGAGGTCTAGCGGGAGTTCGCAGTTCTTC. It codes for CAWRSSGSSQFF.